This is a list of T cell receptor beta chains from one sample in a study of T cells in Graves' hyperthyroidism and ophthalmopathy. TCRdb reprocessed the multiplex PCR reads with MiXCR, giving one entry per CDR3 protein. This sample has 600,000 to 800,000 distinct CDR3 sequences; around 40% occur once, and the top ten carry around 29%. The specimen was blood. The receptors come from a woman between 40 and 50 years old with Graves' hyperthyroidism. CDR3s include the opening cysteine and the closing phenylalanine or tryptophan. A D gene is named only where the DNA matches it firmly. Size is stated for part of the rows, as once, few or many counts, or as a class when the clone is expanded.

D,V,J,size,DNA,CDR3
TRBD1,TRBV9,TRBJ2-7,few,TGTGCCAGCAGCGGCCGGGACAGCACCATCTACGAGCAGTACTTC,CASSGRDSTIYEQYF
.,TRBV7-9,TRBJ2-7,many,TGTGCCAGCAGCTTAAGTCTTGGGGACGTGCACGAGCAGTACTTC,CASSLSLGDVHEQYF
TRBD1,TRBV2,TRBJ2-7,.,TGTGCCAGCAGGGGGACAGGGATCTCCTACGAGCAGTACTTC,CASRGTGISYEQYF
TRBD1,TRBV10-3,TRBJ2-7,.,TGTGCCAGCAGTTACGTTTTTTGGATTAGGACAGGGGCCTTCTACGAGCAGTACTTC,CASSYVFWIRTGAFYEQYF
.,TRBV28,TRBJ2-7,.,TGTGCCAGCAGGACCCGGGGACCCCCCTACGAGCAGTACTTC,CASRTRGPPYEQYF
TRBD1,TRBV7-2,TRBJ1-5,once,TGTGCCAGCAGCGGGGACAGAAGAAGGCCCCAGCATTTT,CASSGDRRRPQHF
TRBD1,TRBV29-1,TRBJ2-5,.,TGCAGCACAGGGGCCGAGACCCAGTACTTC,CSTGAETQYF
.,TRBV5-1,TRBJ2-2,many,TGCGCCAGCAACCCTGAGGCAGCACTAAGCACCGGGGAGCTGTTTTTT,CASNPEAALSTGELFF
.,TRBV2,TRBJ1-5,.,TGTGCCAGCAGGCTACGTATGGGGGCTAGCAATCAGCCCCAGCATTTT,CASRLRMGASNQPQHF
TRBD1,TRBV7-3,TRBJ1-2,many,TGTGCCAGCAGCTTAACCCCAGGGGGCCCCGGCTACACCTTC,CASSLTPGGPGYTF
.,TRBV19,TRBJ1-1,.,TGTGCCAGTAGTAGTTTTTGGTTGAGCACTGAAGCTTTCTTT,CASSSFWLSTEAFF
.,TRBV28,TRBJ2-7,few,TGTGCCAGCAGTTCCCCGGCCTACGAGCAGTACTTC,CASSSPAYEQYF
TRBD1,TRBV5-1,TRBJ2-7,many,TGCGCCAGCAGCTCCGGGACAGCTCCCTACGAGCAGTACTTC,CASSSGTAPYEQYF
TRBD1,TRBV28,TRBJ2-6,.,TGTGCCAGCAGTTCGACAGGGCTCCCCTCTGGGGCCAACGTCCTGACTTTC,CASSSTGLPSGANVLTF
.,TRBV6-5,TRBJ1-4,.,TGTGCCAGCAGCCTCAGAGGGGGAGCTAATGAAAAACTGTTTTTT,CASSLRGGANEKLFF
.,TRBV12-3/TRBV12-4,TRBJ1-5,few,TGTGCCAGCAGGCCAAATTATAGCAATCAGCCCCAGCATTTT,CASRPNYSNQPQHF
.,TRBV6-1,TRBJ1-5,.,TGTGCCAGCACCGACGGGAGAGACAATCAGCCCCAGCATTTT,CASTDGRDNQPQHF
.,TRBV4-2,TRBJ1-2,.,TGTGCCAGCAGCCAAGTCGGAGGACAGTCAGGGGGCTACACCTTC,CASSQVGGQSGGYTF
TRBD1,TRBV7-2,TRBJ1-2,many,TGTGCCAGCAGCCTAACAGGGGGATATGGCTACACCTTC,CASSLTGGYGYTF
TRBD1,TRBV20-1,TRBJ2-7,.,TGCAGTGCTAGAGATGCCGGACAGGGTTCCTACAATGAGCAGTACTTC,CSARDAGQGSYNEQYF
.,TRBV9,TRBJ2-6,many,TGTGCCAGCAGCGTAGGGTCCTACTCTGGGGCCAACGTCCTGACTTTC,CASSVGSYSGANVLTF
TRBD1,TRBV7-2,TRBJ1-5,many,TGTGCCAGCAGCGGTCGGACAGGGTTAGGGCAGCCCCAGCATTTT,CASSGRTGLGQPQHF
.,TRBV7-2,TRBJ1-5,.,TGTGCCAGCAGCTTATATATGAATCAGCCCCAGCATTTT,CASSLYMNQPQHF
.,TRBV7-2,TRBJ2-7,many,TGTGCCAGCAGCCCGTGGCCCAGCTCCTACGAGCAGTACTTC,CASSPWPSSYEQYF
TRBD2,TRBV2,TRBJ2-2,.,TGTGCCAGCAGTGCTGGACTAGGTTTGGGGGAGCTGTTTTTT,CASSAGLGLGELFF
.,TRBV6-5,TRBJ2-5,.,TGTGCCAGCAGTGAACAGGGATACCAAGAGACCCAGTACTTC,CASSEQGYQETQYF
TRBD1,TRBV28,TRBJ1-5,.,TGTGCCAGCAGCGGGGACAGGAATAAGCAGCCCCAGCATTTT,CASSGDRNKQPQHF
.,TRBV14,TRBJ2-2,.,TGTGCCAGCAGTTGGGGGGAACCCACCGGGGAGCTGTTTTTT,CASSWGEPTGELFF
.,TRBV7-3,TRBJ1-6,many,TGTGCCAGCAGCTTGGGGACGCCCAATTCACCCCTCCACTTT,CASSLGTPNSPLHF
.,TRBV4-3,TRBJ1-2,few,TGCGCCAGCAGCCAAGATTCGGGGGCGCCCCGAGGCTACACCTTC,CASSQDSGAPRGYTF
.,TRBV7-2,TRBJ1-1,many,TGTGCCAGCAGCTTAGGTTCCGGGAACACTGAAGCTTTCTTT,CASSLGSGNTEAFF
.,TRBV7-2,TRBJ1-2,few,TGTGCCAGCAGCGCAGGATCCTATGGCTACACCTTC,CASSAGSYGYTF
.,TRBV7-6,TRBJ2-7,few,TGTGCCAGCAGCTTTAAGGTTTCCCACGAGCAGTACTTC,CASSFKVSHEQYF
.,TRBV7-8,TRBJ1-4,many,TGTGCCAGCAGCCGCAGGGTAGCTAATGAAAAACTGTTTTTT,CASSRRVANEKLFF
.,TRBV5-5,TRBJ1-2,many,TGTGCCAGCAGCTTTCCTGCTAACTATGGCTACACCTTC,CASSFPANYGYTF
.,TRBV2,TRBJ1-3,many,TGTGCCAGCAGGTACACTTTAGAGACCGGCGCTGGAAACACCATATATTTT,CASRYTLETGAGNTIYF
TRBD1,TRBV20-1,TRBJ1-2,few,TGCAGTGCTAGCCTAAGCCTCGGGACAGGTGGGACAGCTAACTATGGCTACACCTTC,CSASLSLGTGGTANYGYTF
TRBD1,TRBV29-1,TRBJ2-7,many,TGCAGCGTTCCAGGGGGAAATGAGCAGTACTTC,CSVPGGNEQYF
TRBD1,TRBV20-1,TRBJ1-1,.,TGCAGTGCCCGTCCGGGACAGGCAAACACTGAAGCTTTCTTT,CSARPGQANTEAFF
.,TRBV10-3,TRBJ1-5,.,TGTGCCATCACCCGGGGGGCCCCTAATCAGCCCCAGCATTTT,CAITRGAPNQPQHF
.,TRBV15,TRBJ1-4,many,TGTGCCACCAGCCCTCTAGGGGCGGGTGAAAAACTGTTTTTT,CATSPLGAGEKLFF
.,TRBV5-1,TRBJ1-3,many,TGCGCCAGCAGCCCGACTAGAGGACAGACCTCTGGAAACACCATATATTTT,CASSPTRGQTSGNTIYF
.,TRBV27,TRBJ1-1,few,TGTGCCAGCAGTTTATCAACCACAGGGTACACTGAAGCTTTCTTT,CASSLSTTGYTEAFF
TRBD1,TRBV6-5,TRBJ1-4,few,TGTGCCAGCAGTTCAGGGGGCAGGGTTGAAAAACTGTTTTTT,CASSSGGRVEKLFF
.,TRBV7-9,TRBJ2-7,.,TGTGCCAGCAGCCCCAGGGGGGGGTGGGACAACTCCGACGAGCAGTACTTC,CASSPRGGWDNSDEQYF
.,TRBV6-2/TRBV6-3,TRBJ2-7,few,TGTGCCAGCAGTTACGGTTCGGGGAGCTCCTACGAGCAGTACTTC,CASSYGSGSSYEQYF
.,TRBV11-3,TRBJ2-5,.,TGTCCCAGCAGCTTATCTCAAGGGGAGACCCAGTACTTC,CPSSLSQGETQYF
.,TRBV12-3/TRBV12-4,TRBJ1-5,.,TGTGCCAGCACCCTAGGGGCCGATCAGCCCCAGCATTTT,CASTLGADQPQHF
TRBD2,TRBV24-1,TRBJ2-5,.,TGTGCCACCAGTGAGGGGGGGCTAGCGGGGAAAGAGACCCAGTACTTC,CATSEGGLAGKETQYF
.,TRBV19,TRBJ1-5,.,TGTGCCAGTAGTATCCAGACCGGACAGCGGAATAGGCCCCAGCATTTT,CASSIQTGQRNRPQHF
TRBD1,TRBV19,TRBJ1-4,.,TGTGCCAGTAGTACCGGACAGGGATATAATGAAAAACTGTTTTTT,CASSTGQGYNEKLFF
.,TRBV7-6,TRBJ1-3,few,TGTGCCAGCAGCTTGGAATCACTGGGTCCCTCTGGAAACACCATATATTTT,CASSLESLGPSGNTIYF
TRBD1,TRBV7-2,TRBJ2-7,.,TGTGCCAGCAGCCACCGGGACAGGAGATCCTACGAGCAGTACTTC,CASSHRDRRSYEQYF
.,TRBV28,TRBJ2-7,.,TGTGCCAGCACGCGGCTCCGATCCTACGAGCAGTACTTC,CASTRLRSYEQYF
.,TRBV15,TRBJ1-4,many,TGTGCCACCAGCCCTGACCGGGCAACTAATGAAAAACTGTTTTTT,CATSPDRATNEKLFF
.,TRBV2,TRBJ1-1,few,TGTGCCAGCGCACGGGACACTGAAGCTTTCTTT,CASARDTEAFF